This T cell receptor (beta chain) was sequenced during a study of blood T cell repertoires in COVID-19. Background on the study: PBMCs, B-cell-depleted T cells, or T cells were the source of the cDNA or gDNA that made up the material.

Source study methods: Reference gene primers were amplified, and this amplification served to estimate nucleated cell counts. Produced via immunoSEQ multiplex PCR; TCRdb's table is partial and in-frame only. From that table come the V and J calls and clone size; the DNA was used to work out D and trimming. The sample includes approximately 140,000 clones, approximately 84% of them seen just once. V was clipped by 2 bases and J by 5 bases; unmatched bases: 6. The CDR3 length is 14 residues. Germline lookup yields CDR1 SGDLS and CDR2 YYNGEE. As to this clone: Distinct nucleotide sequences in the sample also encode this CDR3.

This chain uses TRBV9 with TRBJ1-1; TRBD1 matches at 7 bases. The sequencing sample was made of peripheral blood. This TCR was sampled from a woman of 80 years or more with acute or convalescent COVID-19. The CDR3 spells CASSVAGGVTEAFF. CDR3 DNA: TGTGCCAGCAGCGTTGCAGGGGGAGTGACTGAAGCTTTCTTT.